These T cell receptor beta chains were read from a single sample in a study of blood T cell repertoires in COVID-19. TCRdb's copy holds only in-frame clones and misses some; the assay was immunoSEQ multiplex PCR. The sample carries about 43,000 clones, approximately 90% recorded once. The sequenced material came from peripheral blood. These receptor sequences come from a man aged 55 to 70 with active COVID-19. The CDR3 runs from the conserved cysteine through the conserved F or W. The D gene is left open where the match is weak. Clone size is not always given. Where it is, it says once, few, many or a class for expanded clones.

j_call | clone_size | d_call | v_call | cdr3_nt | cdr3_aa
TRBJ2-1 | . | TRBD2 | TRBV28 | TGTGCCAGCAGAAAGTTCCCCGGGACTAGCGGGGTAAATGAGCAGTTCTTC | CASRKFPGTSGVNEQFF
TRBJ1-1 | few | . | TRBV7-3 | TGTGCCAGCAGCCCCTCAGGGGCGAACACTGAAGCTTTCTTT | CASSPSGANTEAFF
TRBJ1-5 | . | . | TRBV6-1 | TGTGCCAGCAGTGAAGCGGAGAGGCAGCCCCAGCATTTT | CASSEAERQPQHF
TRBJ2-1 | . | TRBD1 | TRBV5-5 | TGTGCCAGTGCCGGGACAGTTTACAATGAGCAGTTCTTC | CASAGTVYNEQFF
TRBJ1-1 | . | TRBD1 | TRBV15 | TGTGCCACCAGCAGCTCGACAGGGTTTGACACTGAAGCTTTCTTT | CATSSSTGFDTEAFF
TRBJ1-5 | few | . | TRBV3-1/TRBV3-2 | TGTGCCAGCAGCCCGTCTCTTAATCAGCCCCAGCATTTT | CASSPSLNQPQHF
TRBJ2-3 | . | TRBD2 | TRBV4-1 | TGCGCCAGCAGGCGGGCAGGAGGAGCGGGAGAAGGCACAGATACGCAGTATTTT | CASRRAGGAGEGTDTQYF
TRBJ2-2 | . | . | TRBV7-3 | TGTGCCAGCAGCTTCCTCCCGAACACCGGGGAGCTGTTTTTT | CASSFLPNTGELFF
TRBJ1-1 | . | . | TRBV28 | TGTGCCAGCAGTCCCCGGACAGCCACCATGAACACTGAAGCTTTCTTT | CASSPRTATMNTEAFF
TRBJ2-1 | . | TRBD2 | TRBV5-1 | TGCGCCAGCAGTGGCCTAGCGGGATACAATGAGCAGTTCTTC | CASSGLAGYNEQFF
TRBJ2-7 | . | TRBD1 | TRBV28 | TGTGCCAGCAGTTTGGGGGACAGCTCCTACGAGCAGTACTTC | CASSLGDSSYEQYF
TRBJ1-2 | . | . | TRBV5-1 | TGCGCCAGCAGTGCGCAGGGCAGTGACGGCTACACCTTC | CASSAQGSDGYTF
TRBJ2-1 | . | . | TRBV5-6 | TGTGCCAGCAGCTTACGGAATGAGCAGTTCTTC | CASSLRNEQFF
TRBJ1-1 | . | . | TRBV27 | TGTGCCAGCAGCGACAGACTGAACACTGAAGCTTTCTTT | CASSDRLNTEAFF
TRBJ2-1 | . | . | TRBV19 | TGTGCCAGTAGTATATCCGGACTCTACAATGAGCAGTTCTTC | CASSISGLYNEQFF
TRBJ2-3 | . | TRBD2 | TRBV6-1 | TGTGCCAGCAGTGAACTAGCGGGAGGTCCTACTTCCACAGATACGCAGTATTTT | CASSELAGGPTSTDTQYF
TRBJ1-2 | . | TRBD1 | TRBV28 | TGTGCCAGCAGTTCCACCGGGACAGGGGGTAACTATGGCTACACCTTC | CASSSTGTGGNYGYTF
TRBJ2-7 | . | . | TRBV4-1 | TGCGCCAGCAGCCAAGATAGCTGGAGAGAGCAGTACTTC | CASSQDSWREQYF
TRBJ1-1 | . | . | TRBV4-1 | TGCGCCAGCAGCCACCCCTCGAGGACTGAAGCTTTCTTT | CASSHPSRTEAFF
TRBJ2-3 | once | TRBD2 | TRBV12-3/TRBV12-4 | TGTGCCGCCGGACTAGCGTACACAGATACGCAGTATTTT | CAAGLAYTDTQYF
TRBJ1-2 | . | . | TRBV28 | TGTGCCAGCAGTTTATCCGCCGGGACAATCTATGGCTACACCTTC | CASSLSAGTIYGYTF
TRBJ1-1 | . | . | TRBV3-1/TRBV3-2 | TGTGCCAGCAGCCCAGCGGGTCCCCCAACGAACACTGAAGCTTTCTTT | CASSPAGPPTNTEAFF
TRBJ1-2 | . | . | TRBV28 | TGTGCCAGCAGTTTAGGCAGTTATGGCTACACCTTC | CASSLGSYGYTF
TRBJ2-3 | . | TRBD2 | TRBV5-4 | TGTGCCAGCAGCTTGGCCCTAGGACTAGGCACAGATACGCAGTATTTT | CASSLALGLGTDTQYF
TRBJ2-2 | . | . | TRBV7-2 | TGTGCCAGCAGCTTAGCTACTAGTTACACCGGGGAGCTGTTTTTT | CASSLATSYTGELFF
TRBJ2-3 | . | . | TRBV30 | TGTGCCTGGAGTGGACAGTCCAATACGCAGTATTTT | CAWSGQSNTQYF
TRBJ1-2 | . | . | TRBV19 | TGTGCCAGTAGTATAGGCCCGGCAGCGTCTAACTATGGCTACACCTTC | CASSIGPAASNYGYTF